This T cell receptor beta chain was captured in a study of cytomegalovirus exposure and HLA in healthy donors. Remarks on this clone: Its antigen is not identified.

The PCR employed 60 Vbeta primers together with 13 Jbeta primers. Clones were sequenced by immunoSEQ multiplex PCR, and TCRdb holds only the in-frame ones, with some missing. Seen here are approximately 140,000 clones, 81% observed once, and the top ten hold about 0.75%. Study results and limitations: Sequence variants that were highly shared formed a cluster that was likely a sequencing artifact. Whilst most TCR sequences proved rare, a subset of public TCRs occurred across many donors. Later on, a genetic analysis was performed. It linked a missense variant in DCLRE1C with V- and J-gene trimming of TCR beta. Researchers reported that three CMV-associated chains were confirmed in vitro as CMV antigen-specific.

Trimming at V came to 7 bases and at J to 6 bases, leaving 12 bases not matched to a gene. The germline gives CDR1 SGHVS, CDR2 FQNEAQ. This CDR3 contains 14 residues. J is TRBJ2-7 and V is TRBV7-8; 7 positions match TRBD1. The sample was PBMCs. The sequence was collected from a man between 18 and 29 years old in good health and CMV-seronegative. CDR3 sequence reads: CASKSDRAPGEQYF. Written as DNA, the CDR3 is TGTGCCAGCAAATCCGACAGGGCGCCCGGCGAGCAGTACTTC. The entire variable domain, with the rest obtained from reference TRBV7-8 and TRBJ2-7, is as follows: GAGVSQSPRYKVAKRGQDVALRCDPISGHVSLFWYQQALGQGPEFLTYFQNEAQLDKSGLPSDRFFAERPEGSVSTLKIQRTQQEDSAVYLCASKSDRAPGEQYFGPGTRLTVT.